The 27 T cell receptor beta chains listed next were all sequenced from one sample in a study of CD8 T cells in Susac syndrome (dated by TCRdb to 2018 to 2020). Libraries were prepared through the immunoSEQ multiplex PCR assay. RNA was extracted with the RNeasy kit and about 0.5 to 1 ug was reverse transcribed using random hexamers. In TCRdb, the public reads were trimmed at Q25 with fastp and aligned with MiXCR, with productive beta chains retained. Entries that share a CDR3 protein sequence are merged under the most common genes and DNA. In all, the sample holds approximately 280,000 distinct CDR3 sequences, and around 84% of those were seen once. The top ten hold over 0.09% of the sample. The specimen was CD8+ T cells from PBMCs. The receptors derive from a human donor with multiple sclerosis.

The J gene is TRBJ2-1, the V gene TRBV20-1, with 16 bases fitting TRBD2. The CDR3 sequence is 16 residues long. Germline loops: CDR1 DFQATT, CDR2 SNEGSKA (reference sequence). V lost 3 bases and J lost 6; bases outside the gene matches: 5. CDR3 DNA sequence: TGCAGTGCTAGCTTGGGACTAGCGGGAGGGAGCAATGAGCAGTTCTTC. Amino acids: CSASLGLAGGSNEQFF.

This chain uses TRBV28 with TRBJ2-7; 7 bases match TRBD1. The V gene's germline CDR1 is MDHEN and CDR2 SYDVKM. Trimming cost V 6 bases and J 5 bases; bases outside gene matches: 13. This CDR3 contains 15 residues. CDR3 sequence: CASRLLQTGIDEQYF. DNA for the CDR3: TGTGCCAGCAGATTACTCCAGACAGGGATAGACGAGCAGTACTTC.

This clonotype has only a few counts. The DNA of the CDR3 is TGTGCCAGCAGCCCGGGGGGGGGTAGCCAGCCCCAGCATTTT. This encodes CASSPGGGSQPQHF. This chain joins TRBV9 and TRBJ1-5, with TRBD1 as a possible D gene (5 bases). Germline V gene lookup returns CDR1 SGDLS and CDR2 YYNGEE. Trimming removed 4 bases at V and 7 bases at J, with 15 bases between. The CDR3 contains 14 residues. Combining the CDR3 with reference TRBV9 and TRBJ1-5 gives the whole variable domain DSGVTQTPKHLITATGQRVTLRCSPRSGDLSVYWYQQSLDQGLQFLIQYYNGEERAKGNILERFSAQQFPDLHSELNLSSLELGDSALYFCASSPGGGSQPQHFGDGTRLSIL.

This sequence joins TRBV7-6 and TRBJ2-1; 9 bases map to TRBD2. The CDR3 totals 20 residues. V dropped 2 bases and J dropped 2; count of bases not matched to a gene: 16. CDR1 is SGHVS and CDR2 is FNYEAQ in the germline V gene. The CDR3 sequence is CASSLNGVVAGEWAYNEQFF. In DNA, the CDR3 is TGTGCCAGCAGCTTAAACGGGGTGGTAGCGGGAGAGTGGGCCTACAATGAGCAGTTCTTC.

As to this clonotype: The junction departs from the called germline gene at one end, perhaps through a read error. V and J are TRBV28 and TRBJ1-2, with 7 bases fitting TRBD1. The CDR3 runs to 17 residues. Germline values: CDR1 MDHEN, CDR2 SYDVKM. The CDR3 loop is CASSLIGETGRSYGYIF. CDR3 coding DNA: TGTGCCAGCAGTTTAATTGGGGAGACAGGGCGGAGCTATGGCTACATCTTC.

This CDR3 is CASSVGRGNNYGYTF. The CDR3 DNA is TGTGCCAGCAGCGTAGGCCGAGGAAATAACTATGGCTACACCTTC. The genes are TRBV9 and TRBJ1-2; no clear D gene. V shed 0 bases and J shed 1 base, with 10 bases lying between them. The CDR3 runs 15 residues. Per the germline V gene, CDR1 is SGDLS and CDR2 is YYNGEE.

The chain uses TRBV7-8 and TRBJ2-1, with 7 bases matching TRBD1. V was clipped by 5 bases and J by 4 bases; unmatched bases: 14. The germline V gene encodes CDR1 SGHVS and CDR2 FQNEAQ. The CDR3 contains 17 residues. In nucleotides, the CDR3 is TGTGCCAGCAGCGCTGGGTCCCGGGACAGTCTATACAATGAGCAGTTCTTC. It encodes CASSAGSRDSLYNEQFF. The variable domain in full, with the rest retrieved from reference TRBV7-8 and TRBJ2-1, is GAGVSQSPRYKVAKRGQDVALRCDPISGHVSLFWYQQALGQGPEFLTYFQNEAQLDKSGLPSDRFFAERPEGSVSTLKIQRTQQEDSAVYLCASSAGSRDSLYNEQFFGPGTRLTVL.

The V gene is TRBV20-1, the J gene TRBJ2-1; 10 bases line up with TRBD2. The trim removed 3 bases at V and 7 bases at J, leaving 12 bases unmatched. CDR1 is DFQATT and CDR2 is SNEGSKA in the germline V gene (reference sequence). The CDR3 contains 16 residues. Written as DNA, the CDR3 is TGCAGTGCTAGGAATGTGTTAGCGGGAGGAGTAAATGAGCAGTTCTTC. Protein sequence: CSARNVLAGGVNEQFF.

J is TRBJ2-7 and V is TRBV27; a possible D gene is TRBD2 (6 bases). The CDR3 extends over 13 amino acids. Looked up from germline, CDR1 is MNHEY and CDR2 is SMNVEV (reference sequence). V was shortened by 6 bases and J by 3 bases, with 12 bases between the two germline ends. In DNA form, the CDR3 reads TGTGCCAGCAGGACTAGTGGAGGCTACGAGCAGTACTTC. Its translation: CASRTSGGYEQYF.

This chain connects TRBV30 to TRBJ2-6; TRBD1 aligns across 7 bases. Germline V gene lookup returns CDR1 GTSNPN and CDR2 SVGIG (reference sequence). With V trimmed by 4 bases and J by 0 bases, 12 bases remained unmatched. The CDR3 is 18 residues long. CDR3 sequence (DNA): TGTGCCTGGATTGCCGGGACAGCGATAAACTCTGGGGCCAACGTCCTGACTTTC. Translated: CAWIAGTAINSGANVLTF.

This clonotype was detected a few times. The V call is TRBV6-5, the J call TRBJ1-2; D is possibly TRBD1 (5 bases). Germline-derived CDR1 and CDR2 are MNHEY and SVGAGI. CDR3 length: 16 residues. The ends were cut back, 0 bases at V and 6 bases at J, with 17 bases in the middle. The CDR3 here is CASSYSGARGRDGYTF. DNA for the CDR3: TGTGCCAGCAGTTACTCAGGGGCGCGGGGAAGAGATGGCTACACCTTC.

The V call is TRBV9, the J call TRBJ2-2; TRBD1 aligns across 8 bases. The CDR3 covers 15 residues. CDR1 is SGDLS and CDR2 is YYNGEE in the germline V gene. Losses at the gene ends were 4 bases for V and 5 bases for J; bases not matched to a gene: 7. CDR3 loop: CASSSNRGRTGELFF. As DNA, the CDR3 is TGTGCCAGCAGCTCAAACAGGGGGAGGACCGGGGAGCTGTTTTTT.

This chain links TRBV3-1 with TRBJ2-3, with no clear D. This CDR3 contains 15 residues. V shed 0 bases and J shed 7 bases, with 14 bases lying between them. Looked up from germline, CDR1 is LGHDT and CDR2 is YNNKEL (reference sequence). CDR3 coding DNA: TGTGCCAGCAGCCAAGAGGGAAACCTTGGGAATACGCAGTATTTT. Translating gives CASSQEGNLGNTQYF.

CDR3 loop: CASSNTGDEGETQYF. The CDR3 DNA reads TGTGCCAGCAGCAATACGGGAGATGAGGGGGAGACCCAGTACTTC. The V and J genes are TRBV27 and TRBJ2-5, with D perhaps TRBD2 (6 bases). Trimming removed 6 bases at V and 5 bases at J, with 19 bases between. Germline V CDR1 and CDR2: MNHEY, SMNVEV (reference sequence). This CDR3 is 15 amino acids long.

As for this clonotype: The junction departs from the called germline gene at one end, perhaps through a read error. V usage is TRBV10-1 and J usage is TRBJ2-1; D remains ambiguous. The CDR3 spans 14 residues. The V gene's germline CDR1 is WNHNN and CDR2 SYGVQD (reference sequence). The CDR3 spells CANIVGVPYNEQLF. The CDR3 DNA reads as TGCGCCAACATCGTAGGAGTACCCTACAATGAGCAGCTCTTC.

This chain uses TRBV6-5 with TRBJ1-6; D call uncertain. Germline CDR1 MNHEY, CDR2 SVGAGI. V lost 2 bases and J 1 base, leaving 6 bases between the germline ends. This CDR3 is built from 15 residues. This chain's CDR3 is CASSYGVSYNSPLHF. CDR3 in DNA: TGTGCCAGCAGTTACGGGGTATCCTATAATTCACCCCTCCACTTT.

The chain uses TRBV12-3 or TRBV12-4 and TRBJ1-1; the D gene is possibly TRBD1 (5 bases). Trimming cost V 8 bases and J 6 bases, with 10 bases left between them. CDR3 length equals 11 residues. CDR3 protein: CASLGDAEAFF. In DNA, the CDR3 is TGTGCCAGCCTGGGGGACGCTGAAGCTTTCTTT.

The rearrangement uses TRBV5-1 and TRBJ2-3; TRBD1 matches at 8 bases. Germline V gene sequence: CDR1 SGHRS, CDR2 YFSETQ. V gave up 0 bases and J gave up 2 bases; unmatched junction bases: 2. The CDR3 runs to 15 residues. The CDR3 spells CASSLVGQVTDTQYF. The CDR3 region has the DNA TGCGCCAGCAGCTTGGTGGGACAGGTCACAGATACGCAGTATTTT.

This chain's CDR3 is CASSSSGISYEQYF. CDR3 nucleotides: TGTGCCAGCAGTTCTAGCGGAATCTCCTACGAGCAGTACTTC. The rearrangement links TRBV12-3 or TRBV12-4 to TRBJ2-7; 7 bases match TRBD2. CDR3 size: 14 residues. J gave up 0 bases and V 4 bases, and 3 bases lay outside the gene matches.

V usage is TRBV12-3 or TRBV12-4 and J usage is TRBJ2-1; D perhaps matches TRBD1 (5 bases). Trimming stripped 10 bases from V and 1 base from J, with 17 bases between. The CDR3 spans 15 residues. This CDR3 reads CAILWGRKSYNEQFF. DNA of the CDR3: TGTGCCATCCTGTGGGGCAGGAAATCCTACAATGAGCAGTTCTTC.

CDR3 nucleotides: TGCAGTGCTAGGAATCCCGGGGATCAGCCCCAGCATTTT. Encoded protein: CSARNPGDQPQHF. The chain carries TRBV20-1 and TRBJ1-5; no clear D. Germline V lookup: CDR1 DFQATT, CDR2 SNEGSKA (reference sequence). V was pared by 3 bases and J by 5 bases, with 11 bases between. CDR3 length: 13 amino acids.

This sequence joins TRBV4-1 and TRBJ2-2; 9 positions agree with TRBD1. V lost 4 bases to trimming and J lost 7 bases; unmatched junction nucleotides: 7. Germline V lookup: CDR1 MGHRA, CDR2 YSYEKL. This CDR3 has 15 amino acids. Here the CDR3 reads CASSLTGGLNGELFF. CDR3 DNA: TGCGCCAGCAGCCTCACAGGGGGCTTGAACGGGGAGCTGTTTTTT.

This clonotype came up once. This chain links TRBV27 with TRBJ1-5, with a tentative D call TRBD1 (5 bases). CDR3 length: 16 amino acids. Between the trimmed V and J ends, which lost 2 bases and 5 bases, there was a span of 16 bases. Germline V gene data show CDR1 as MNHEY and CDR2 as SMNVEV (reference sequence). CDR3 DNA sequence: TGTGCCAGCAGTTTAGCTGGGGCCGGAGGGTATCAGCCCCAGCATTTT. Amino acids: CASSLAGAGGYQPQHF.

CDR3 amino acids: CAWSVAGPGYEQYF. For the CDR3, the DNA is TGTGCCTGGAGTGTAGCGGGCCCTGGCTACGAGCAGTACTTC. The chain joins TRBV30 to TRBJ2-7; tentatively, D is TRBD2 (6 bases). Germline V gives CDR1 GTSNPN, CDR2 SVGIG (reference sequence). CDR3 length: 14 amino acids. V lost 0 bases and J 3 bases, leaving 12 bases between the germline ends.

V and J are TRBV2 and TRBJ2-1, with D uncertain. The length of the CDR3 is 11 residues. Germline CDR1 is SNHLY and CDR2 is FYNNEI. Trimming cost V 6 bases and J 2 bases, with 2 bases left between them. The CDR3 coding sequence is TGTGCCAGCAGAACCTACAATGAGCAGTTCTTC. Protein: CASRTYNEQFF.

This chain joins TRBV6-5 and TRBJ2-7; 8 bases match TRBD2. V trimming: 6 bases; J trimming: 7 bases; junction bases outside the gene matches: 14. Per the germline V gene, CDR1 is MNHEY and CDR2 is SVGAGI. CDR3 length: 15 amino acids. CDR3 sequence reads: CASSPQRERSREQYF. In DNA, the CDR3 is TGTGCCAGCAGCCCCCAGCGGGAGAGATCGAGGGAGCAGTACTTC.

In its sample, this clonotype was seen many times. The CDR3 spells CASSLGDEQYF. In DNA, the CDR3 is TGTGCCAGCAGCTTGGGGGACGAGCAGTACTTC. V is TRBV6-1 and J is TRBJ2-7; D tentatively fits TRBD1 or TRBD2 (5 bases each). In germline, CDR1 is MNHNS, CDR2 SASEGT. The V end was cut by 6 bases, the J end by 5 bases, with 8 bases between. The CDR3 runs 11 residues.